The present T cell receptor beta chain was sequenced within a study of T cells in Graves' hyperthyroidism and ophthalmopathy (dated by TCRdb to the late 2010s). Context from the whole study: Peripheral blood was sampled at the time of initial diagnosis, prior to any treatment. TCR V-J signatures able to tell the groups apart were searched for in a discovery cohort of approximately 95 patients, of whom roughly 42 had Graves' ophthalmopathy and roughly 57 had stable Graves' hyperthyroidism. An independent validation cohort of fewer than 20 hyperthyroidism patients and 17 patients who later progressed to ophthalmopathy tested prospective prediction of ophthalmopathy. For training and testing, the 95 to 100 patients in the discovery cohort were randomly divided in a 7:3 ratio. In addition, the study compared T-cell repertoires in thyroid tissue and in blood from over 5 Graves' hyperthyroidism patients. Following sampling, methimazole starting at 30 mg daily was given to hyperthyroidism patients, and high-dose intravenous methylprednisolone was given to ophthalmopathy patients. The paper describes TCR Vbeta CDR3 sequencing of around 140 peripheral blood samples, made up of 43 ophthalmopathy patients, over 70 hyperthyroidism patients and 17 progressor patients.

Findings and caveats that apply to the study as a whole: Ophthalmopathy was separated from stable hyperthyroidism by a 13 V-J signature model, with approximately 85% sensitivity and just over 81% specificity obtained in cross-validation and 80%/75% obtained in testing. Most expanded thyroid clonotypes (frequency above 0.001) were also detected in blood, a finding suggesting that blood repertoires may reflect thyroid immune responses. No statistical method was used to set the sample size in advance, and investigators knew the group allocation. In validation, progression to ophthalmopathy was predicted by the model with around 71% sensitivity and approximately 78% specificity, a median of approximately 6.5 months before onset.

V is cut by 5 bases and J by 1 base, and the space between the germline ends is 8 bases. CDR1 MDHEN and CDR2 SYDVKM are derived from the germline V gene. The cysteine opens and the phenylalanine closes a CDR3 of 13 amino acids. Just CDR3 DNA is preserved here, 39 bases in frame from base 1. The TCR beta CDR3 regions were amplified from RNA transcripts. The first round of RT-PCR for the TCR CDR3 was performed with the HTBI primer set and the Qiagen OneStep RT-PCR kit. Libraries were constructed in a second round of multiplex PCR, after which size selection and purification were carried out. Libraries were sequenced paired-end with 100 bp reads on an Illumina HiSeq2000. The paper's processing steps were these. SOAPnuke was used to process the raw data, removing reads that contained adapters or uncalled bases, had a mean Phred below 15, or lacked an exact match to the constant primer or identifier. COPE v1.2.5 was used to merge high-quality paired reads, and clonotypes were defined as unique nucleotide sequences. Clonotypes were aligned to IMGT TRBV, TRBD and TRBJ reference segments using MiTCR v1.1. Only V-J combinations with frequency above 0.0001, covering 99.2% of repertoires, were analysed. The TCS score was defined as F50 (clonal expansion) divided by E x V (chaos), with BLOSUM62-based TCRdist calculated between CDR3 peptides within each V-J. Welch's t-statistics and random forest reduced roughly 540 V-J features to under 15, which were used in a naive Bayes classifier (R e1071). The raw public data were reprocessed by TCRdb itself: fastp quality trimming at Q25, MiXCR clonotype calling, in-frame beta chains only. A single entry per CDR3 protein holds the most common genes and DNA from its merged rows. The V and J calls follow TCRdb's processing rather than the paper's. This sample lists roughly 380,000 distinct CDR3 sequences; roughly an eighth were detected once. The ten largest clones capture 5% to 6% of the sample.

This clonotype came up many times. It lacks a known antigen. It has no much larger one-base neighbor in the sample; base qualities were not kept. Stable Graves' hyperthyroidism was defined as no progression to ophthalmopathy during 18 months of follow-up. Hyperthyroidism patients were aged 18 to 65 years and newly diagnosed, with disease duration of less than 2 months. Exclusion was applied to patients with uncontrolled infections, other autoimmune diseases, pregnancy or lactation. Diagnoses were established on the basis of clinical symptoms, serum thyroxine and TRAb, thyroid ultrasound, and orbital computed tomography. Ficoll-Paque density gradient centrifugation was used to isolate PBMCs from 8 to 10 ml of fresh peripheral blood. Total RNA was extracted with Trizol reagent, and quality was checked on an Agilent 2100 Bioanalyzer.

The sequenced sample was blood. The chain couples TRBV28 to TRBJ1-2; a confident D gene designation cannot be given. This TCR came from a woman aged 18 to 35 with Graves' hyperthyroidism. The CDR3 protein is CASSPNLNYGYTF. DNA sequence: TGTGCCAGCAGTCCCAATCTTAACTATGGCTACACCTTC.